Below are 9 T cell receptor beta chains sequenced from a single sample in a study of T cells in Graves' hyperthyroidism and ophthalmopathy. The TCR beta CDR3 regions underwent amplification using RNA transcripts as the source. The TCR CDR3 first-round RT-PCR relied on the HTBI primer set. TCRdb independently ran MiXCR on the multiplex PCR reads; one entry per CDR3 protein. The sample lists 490,000 or so distinct CDR3 sequences, 20% occurring once. Material: blood. Receptors originate from a man aged 40-55 years with Graves' ophthalmopathy.

This sequence joins TRBV27 and TRBJ2-5, with D perhaps TRBD1 (6 bases). Germline assignment: CDR1 MNHEY and CDR2 SMNVEV (reference sequence). With 6 bases removed from V and 5 bases from J, the gap between germline ends came to 19 bases. The CDR3 covers 15 residues. In DNA, the CDR3 is TGTGCCAGCAGGACCCTCGGGACACCCGGCGAGACCCAGTACTTC. Translating gives CASRTLGTPGETQYF.

This clonotype was picked up many times. This rearrangement joins TRBV11-2 to TRBJ2-5; 9 bases align to TRBD2. V dropped 7 bases and J dropped 5; count of bases not matched to a gene: 2. Germline CDR1 and CDR2: SGHAT and FQNNGV. This CDR3 spans 12 amino acids. The CDR3 here is CASKAGGETQYF. The CDR3, as DNA: TGTGCCAGCAAGGCGGGGGGGGAGACCCAGTACTTC.

Concerning this clonotype itself: This may be a read error: a much more frequent sequence differs by one nucleotide. The chain is built from TRBV20-1 and TRBJ2-5, with D possibly TRBD1 on 6 matching bases. CDR1 and CDR2 (germline): DFQATT, SNEGSKA (reference sequence). The V and J ends lost 3 bases and 5 bases respectively, with 13 bases between them. The length of the CDR3 is 13 residues. CDR3 residues: CSARSRGSETQYF. In nucleotides, the CDR3 is TGCAGTGCTAGGAGCAGGGGTTCGGAGACCCAGTACTTC.

A few counts support this clonotype. This chain links TRBV20-1 with TRBJ1-2, with 9 bases matching TRBD1. Trimming removed 2 bases from V and 8 bases from J; junction bases left unmatched: 6. CDR1 is DFQATT, CDR2 SNEGSKA, per germline (reference sequence). The CDR3 contains 13 residues. This CDR3 reads CSARRGQGQGYTF. The CDR3 bases are TGCAGTGCTAGACGTGGACAGGGGCAAGGCTACACCTTC.

The rearrangement uses TRBV19 and TRBJ2-5; a weak D match, TRBD1 (5 bases). The germline CDR1 and CDR2 sequences are LNHDA and SQIVND (reference sequence). V was clipped by 2 bases and J by 1 base, with 8 bases between them. The CDR3 is 14 amino acids. The CDR3 spells CASSIQGFQETQYF. The CDR3 region has the DNA TGTGCCAGTAGTATACAGGGTTTCCAAGAGACCCAGTACTTC.

Many counts were recorded for this clonotype. The CDR3 loop is CASSQSSYETQYF. As DNA, the CDR3 is TGTGCCAGCAGCCAAAGTTCGTACGAGACCCAGTACTTC. This chain connects TRBV11-2 to TRBJ2-5; D uncertain. Germline values: CDR1 SGHAT, CDR2 FQNNGV. Deletions cut 5 bases from V and 5 bases from J, with 12 bases between. The CDR3 spans 13 residues.

This clonotype was seen more than once but under ten times. For the CDR3, the DNA is TGTGCCAGCAGCTTATTTTCTGGGGGGAACCAAGAGACCCAGTACTTC. Amino acid sequence: CASSLFSGGNQETQYF. The chain has TRBV7-2 and TRBJ2-5; maybe TRBD2 (6 bases). Germline-derived CDR1 and CDR2 are SGHTA and FQGNSA. Deletions cut 2 bases from V and 0 bases from J, with 13 bases between. The CDR3 contains 16 residues.

In its sample, this clonotype was seen a few times. V usage is TRBV5-4 and J usage is TRBJ2-2, with 7 bases aligning to TRBD1. The junction had 8 bases not matched to a gene; V was cut back by 9 bases and J by 3 bases. CDR1 is SGHNT, CDR2 YYREEE, per germline (reference sequence). CDR3 length: 14 residues. This chain's CDR3 is CATPRQGDTGELFF. The CDR3 DNA reads TGTGCCACTCCTCGCCAGGGGGACACCGGGGAGCTGTTTTTT.

The sample holds one count of this clonotype. The V call is TRBV3-1, the J call TRBJ2-2; D gene uncertain. CDR1 LGHDT and CDR2 YNNKEL come from the germline V gene (reference sequence). The V gene lost 0 bases and the J gene lost 5 bases, with 13 bases spanning the gap. The CDR3 runs to 16 residues. CDR3 nucleotide sequence: TGTGCCAGCAGCCAAGAAGGGTCGGCACGGACCGGGGAGCTGTTTTTT. Translation: CASSQEGSARTGELFF.